This T cell receptor beta chain was recorded in a study of spatial heterogeneity in lung cancer. Concerning this clonotype itself: What it recognizes is unknown.

Each CDR3 protein is one row after TCRdb ran MiXCR on the 5' RACE reads. The data show 110,000 or so distinct CDR3 sequences, with 11% seen just once and roughly 24% held by the top ten. Study outcomes and limitations: Detection of ubiquitous tumor TCRs in blood was higher at resection than follow-up.

The length of the CDR3 is 18 residues. Germline V gene sequence: CDR1 SEHNR, CDR2 FQNEAQ (reference sequence). V dropped 2 bases and J dropped 3; count of bases not matched to a gene: 12. Time point denoted: blood at routine non-recurrence follow-up after resection. The sequence came from a female donor with early-stage non-small cell lung cancer. Sequencing used PBMCs, obtained at follow-up. The chain combines TRBV7-9 with TRBJ2-5; 10 nucleotides line up with TRBD2. This chain's CDR3 is CASSLLSGRLAGEETQYF. For the CDR3, the DNA is TGTGCCAGCAGCTTACTTTCGGGCCGGCTAGCGGGGGAAGAGACCCAGTACTTC.